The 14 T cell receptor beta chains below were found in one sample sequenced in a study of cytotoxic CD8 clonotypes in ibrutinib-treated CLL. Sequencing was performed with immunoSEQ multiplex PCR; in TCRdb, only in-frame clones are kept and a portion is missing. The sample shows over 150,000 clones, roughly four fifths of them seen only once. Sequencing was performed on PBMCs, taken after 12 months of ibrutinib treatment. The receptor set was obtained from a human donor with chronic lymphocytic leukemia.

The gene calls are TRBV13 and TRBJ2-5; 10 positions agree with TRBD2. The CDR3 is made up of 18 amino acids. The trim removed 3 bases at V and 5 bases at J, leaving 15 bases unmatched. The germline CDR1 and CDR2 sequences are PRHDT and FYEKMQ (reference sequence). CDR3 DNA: TGTGCCAGCAGCTTCTCCTGGGCAGCGGGGGGGCCCGGGGAGACCCAGTACTTC. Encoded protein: CASSFSWAAGGPGETQYF.

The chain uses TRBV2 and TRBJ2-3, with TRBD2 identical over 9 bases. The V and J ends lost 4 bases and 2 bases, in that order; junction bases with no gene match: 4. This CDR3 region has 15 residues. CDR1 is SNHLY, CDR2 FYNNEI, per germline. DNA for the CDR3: TGTGCCAGCAGTGTGGGCGGGGGGGCCACAGATACGCAGTATTTT. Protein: CASSVGGGATDTQYF.

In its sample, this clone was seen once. The CDR3 loop reads CASSFGSTETQYF. The DNA for the CDR3 is TGTGCCAGCAGCTTTGGTAGTACGGAGACCCAGTACTTC. The chain combines TRBV5-8 with TRBJ2-5, with D unresolved. The CDR3 contains 13 residues. V was trimmed by 2 bases and J by 5 bases, leaving 10 bases between them. Germline lookup yields CDR1 SGHTS and CDR2 YDEGEE.

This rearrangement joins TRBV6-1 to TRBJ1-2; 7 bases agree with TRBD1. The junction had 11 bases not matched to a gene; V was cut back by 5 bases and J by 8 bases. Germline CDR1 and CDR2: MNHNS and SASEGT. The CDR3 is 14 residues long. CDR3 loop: CASSSPGGSWGYTF. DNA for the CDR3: TGTGCCAGCAGTTCCCCAGGGGGATCGTGGGGCTACACCTTC.

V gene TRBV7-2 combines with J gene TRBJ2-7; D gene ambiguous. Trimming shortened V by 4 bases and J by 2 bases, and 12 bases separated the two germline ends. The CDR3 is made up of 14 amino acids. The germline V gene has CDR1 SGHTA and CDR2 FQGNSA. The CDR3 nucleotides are TGTGCCAGCAGCTCCCACAGAGGAACCTACGAGCAGTACTTC. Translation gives CASSSHRGTYEQYF. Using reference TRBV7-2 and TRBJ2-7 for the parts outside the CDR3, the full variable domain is GAGVSQSPSNKVTEKGKDVELRCDPISGHTALYWYRQSLGQGLEFLIYFQGNSAPDKSGLPSDRFSAERTGGSVSTLTIQRTQQEDSAVYLCASSSHRGTYEQYFGPGTRLTVT.

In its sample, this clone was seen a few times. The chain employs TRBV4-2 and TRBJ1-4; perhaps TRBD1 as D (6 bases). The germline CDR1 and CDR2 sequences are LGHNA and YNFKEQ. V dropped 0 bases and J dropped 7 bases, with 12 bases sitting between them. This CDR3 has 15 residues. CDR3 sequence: CASSQDGTGPEKLFF. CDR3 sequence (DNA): TGTGCCAGCAGCCAAGATGGCACAGGGCCTGAAAAACTGTTTTTT.

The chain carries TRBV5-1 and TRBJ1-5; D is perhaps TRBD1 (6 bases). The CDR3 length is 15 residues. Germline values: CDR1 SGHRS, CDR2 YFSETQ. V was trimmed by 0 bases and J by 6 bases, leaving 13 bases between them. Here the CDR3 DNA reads TGCGCCAGCAGCTTGGAGGGACAAGCGGGTCAGCCCCAGCATTTT. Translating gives CASSLEGQAGQPQHF.

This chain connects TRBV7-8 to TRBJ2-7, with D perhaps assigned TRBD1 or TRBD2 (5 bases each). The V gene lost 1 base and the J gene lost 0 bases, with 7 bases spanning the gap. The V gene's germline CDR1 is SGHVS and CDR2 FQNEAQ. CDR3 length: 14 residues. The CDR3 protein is CASSLDGGSYEQYF. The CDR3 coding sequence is TGTGCCAGCAGCTTAGATGGGGGCTCCTACGAGCAGTACTTC.

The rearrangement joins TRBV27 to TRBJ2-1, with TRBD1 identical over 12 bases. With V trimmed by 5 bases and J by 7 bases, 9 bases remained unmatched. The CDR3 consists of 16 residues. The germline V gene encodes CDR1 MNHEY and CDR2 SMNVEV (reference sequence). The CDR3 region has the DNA TGTGCCAGCAGTGACCGGGACAGGGGGCCGCGGAATGAGCAGTTCTTC. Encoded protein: CASSDRDRGPRNEQFF.

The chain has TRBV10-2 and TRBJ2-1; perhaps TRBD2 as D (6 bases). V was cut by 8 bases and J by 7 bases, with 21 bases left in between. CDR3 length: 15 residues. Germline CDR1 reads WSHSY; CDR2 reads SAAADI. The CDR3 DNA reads TGCGCCAGCCGCCTTATGGAGGGGTCCGGAAATGAGCAGTTCTTC. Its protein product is CASRLMEGSGNEQFF.

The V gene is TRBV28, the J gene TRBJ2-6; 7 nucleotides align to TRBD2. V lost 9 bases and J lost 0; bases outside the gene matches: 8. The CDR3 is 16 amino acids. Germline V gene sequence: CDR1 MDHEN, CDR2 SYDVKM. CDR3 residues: CARREGLSSGANVLTF. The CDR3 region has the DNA TGTGCCAGAAGGGAGGGATTAAGCTCTGGGGCCAACGTCCTGACTTTC.

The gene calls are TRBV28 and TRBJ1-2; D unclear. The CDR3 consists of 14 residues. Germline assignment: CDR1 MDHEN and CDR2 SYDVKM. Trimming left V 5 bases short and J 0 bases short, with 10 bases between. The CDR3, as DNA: TGTGCCAGCAGTCCCCTGGGAACTAACTATGGCTACACCTTC. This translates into CASSPLGTNYGYTF.

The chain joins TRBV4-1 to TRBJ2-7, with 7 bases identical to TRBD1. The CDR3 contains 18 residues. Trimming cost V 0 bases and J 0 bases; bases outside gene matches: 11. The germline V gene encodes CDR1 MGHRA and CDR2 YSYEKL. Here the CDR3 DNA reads TGCGCCAGCAGCCAAGAAAAGAGCGGACAGGTCAGCTCCTACGAGCAGTACTTC. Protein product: CASSQEKSGQVSSYEQYF.

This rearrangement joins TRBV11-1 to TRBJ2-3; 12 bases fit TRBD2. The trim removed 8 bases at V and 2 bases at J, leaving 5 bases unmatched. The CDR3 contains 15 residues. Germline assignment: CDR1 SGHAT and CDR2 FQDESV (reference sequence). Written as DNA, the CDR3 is TGTGCCAGCGGCGGACTAGCGGGGTTCACAGATACGCAGTATTTT. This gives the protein CASGGLAGFTDTQYF.